This T cell receptor beta chain was identified in a study of cytomegalovirus exposure and HLA in healthy donors. Whole-study results and caveats: In an earlier analysis, in 587 donors, most V segments appeared productive either ~87% or ~30% of the time. Analyzed later, most CMV-associated TCR beta chains appeared HLA-restricted. Prediction of most subjects' HLA-A and HLA-B alleles by TCR beta sequences was reportedly accurate. Indistinguishability led to the exclusion of some V segments, TRBV6-2 and TRBV6-3 included.

With regard to this clone: Its antigen is as yet unknown.

The CDR3 spans 16 residues. The germline gives CDR1 MGHRA, CDR2 YSYEKL. Trimming removed 1 base from V and 1 base from J, with 13 bases in between. Primers included in the PCR were 60 Vbeta and 13 Jbeta primers. Libraries were prepared by immunoSEQ multiplex PCR; TCRdb keeps only in-frame clonotypes and omits some of them. The data show roughly 110,000 clones, with around three quarters seen just once and 7.5% to 9% held by the top ten. The sequence was obtained from a man younger than 40 in good health and CMV-seronegative. Sequenced sample: PBMCs. V is TRBV4-1 and J is TRBJ2-5; perhaps TRBD2 as D (5 bases). The CDR3: CASSQGSGGSQETQYF. CDR3 nucleotide sequence: TGCGCCAGCAGCCAAGGGTCGGGCGGGTCCCAAGAGACCCAGTACTTC.